A single sample is the source of the 16 T cell receptor beta chains below, sequenced in a study of blood T cells in healthy people across ages. A second 7 to 11 cycle PCR used barcoded and J-beta primers. MiXCR was run by TCRdb on the 5' RACE reads, yielding one entry per CDR3 protein. The sample holds 500,000 to 550,000 distinct CDR3 sequences, about 25% seen once. Separately, the same data were catalogued under a study of T cells of mothers and their children.

The material sequenced was blood. Every receptor here comes from a boy aged 5-17 years in good health.

Only a few counts were recorded for this clonotype. Since a much larger clone is just one base distant, this may be a read error. DNA of the CDR3: TGTGCCAGCAGTGGAGTGGCAGGGGACTACAATGAGCAGTTCTTC. Its protein is CASSGVAGDYNEQFF. This chain connects TRBV6-1 to TRBJ2-1, with a weak D call TRBD1 (6 bases). The CDR3 loop spans 15 amino acids. Trimming pared 4 bases from V and 3 bases from J, leaving 13 bases between. Germline V gives CDR1 MNHNS, CDR2 SASEGT.

This clonotype was found a few times. The V call is TRBV4-3, the J call TRBJ2-7; perhaps TRBD2 as D (5 bases). CDR3 length: 14 amino acids. Deletions cut 3 bases from V and 2 bases from J, with 11 bases between. Germline CDR1 LGHNA, CDR2 YSLEER. The CDR3 spells CASSQADGTYEQYF. DNA for the CDR3: TGCGCCAGCAGCCAGGCCGACGGGACCTACGAGCAGTACTTC.

The chain is built from TRBV29-1 and TRBJ1-3; the D gene is possibly TRBD1 (5 bases). Trimming pared 4 bases from V and 4 bases from J, leaving 14 bases between. The CDR3 is 14 amino acids. In germline, CDR1 is SQVTM, CDR2 ANQGSEA. The CDR3 DNA reads TGCAGCGTTGCGGGGACGGGACGGGGAAACACCATATATTTT. The encoded protein is CSVAGTGRGNTIYF.

This clonotype has just a few counts. The chain has TRBV7-2 and TRBJ2-3; no clear D. This CDR3 is built from 12 residues. The V gene's germline CDR1 is SGHTA and CDR2 FQGNSA. The V end was cut by 0 bases, the J end by 6 bases, with 4 bases between. As DNA, the CDR3 is TGTGCCAGCAGCTTAGCTCAGGATACGCAGTATTTT. Translation: CASSLAQDTQYF.

This chain connects TRBV29-1 to TRBJ2-7, with D perhaps matching TRBD2 (6 bases). Trimming shortened V by 4 bases and J by 6 bases, and 13 bases separated the two germline ends. This CDR3 has 12 residues. Germline loops: CDR1 SQVTM, CDR2 ANQGSEA. In DNA, the CDR3 is TGCAGCGTTGGGGCTAGCGTCTCCGAGCAGTACTTC. Its protein is CSVGASVSEQYF.

The chain couples TRBV20-1 to TRBJ2-7, with TRBD1 matching over 8 bases. This CDR3 has 16 amino acids. V lost 1 base and J lost 6; bases outside the gene matches: 14. Germline CDR1 is DFQATT and CDR2 is SNEGSKA (reference sequence). The CDR3 coding sequence is TGCAGTGCTAGAGGTTCATACGGGACAGGAGGAGGCGAGCAGTACTTC. Translation gives CSARGSYGTGGGEQYF.

This chain links TRBV20-1 with TRBJ2-5; no definite D call. V shed 4 bases and J shed 4 bases, with 10 bases lying between them. This CDR3 is 12 amino acids long. Per the germline V gene, CDR1 is DFQATT and CDR2 is SNEGSKA (reference sequence). The CDR3 sequence is CSATLSGETQYF. In DNA, the CDR3 is TGCAGTGCTACGCTCTCTGGAGAGACCCAGTACTTC.

The chain carries TRBV3-1 and TRBJ2-3, with D perhaps TRBD1 (6 bases). This CDR3 is 15 amino acids long. V was trimmed by 7 bases and J by 2 bases, leaving 16 bases between them. In germline, CDR1 is LGHDT, CDR2 YNNKEL (reference sequence). CDR3 nucleotides: TGTGCCAGCAAGGGGCGGACAGCCTCCACAGATACGCAGTATTTT. Protein: CASKGRTASTDTQYF.

This clonotype has a handful of counts. This chain joins TRBV28 and TRBJ1-2; D ambiguous. Per the germline V gene, CDR1 is MDHEN and CDR2 is SYDVKM. CDR3 length equals 16 residues. V dropped 2 bases and J dropped 0 bases, with 13 bases sitting between them. Here the CDR3 DNA reads TGTGCCAGCAGTTTAAGAACCGACCATCCTAACTATGGCTACACCTTC. It codes for CASSLRTDHPNYGYTF.

The table lists this clonotype with a count of one. The chain is built from TRBV6-4 and TRBJ2-3, with 14 bases identical to TRBD2. The germline gives CDR1 MRHNA, CDR2 SNTAGT. V trimming: 10 bases; J trimming: 6 bases; junction bases outside the gene matches: 9. The CDR3 consists of 15 residues. CDR3 DNA sequence: TGTGCCATTGGGACTAGCGGGAGTCTGGCGGATACGCAGTATTTT. It is translated as CAIGTSGSLADTQYF.

The chain couples TRBV7-2 to TRBJ2-3, with D possibly matching TRBD2 (5 bases). V lost 1 base, J lost 5 bases, and 13 bases lay in between. This CDR3 has 15 amino acids. In germline, CDR1 is SGHTA, CDR2 FQGNSA. The CDR3 DNA reads as TGTGCCAGCAGCTTAGTGGGAGTGGTCGAAGATACGCAGTATTTT. It yields the protein CASSLVGVVEDTQYF.

There are a few counts of this clonotype. The rearrangement joins TRBV2 to TRBJ2-1, with 8 bases matching TRBD2. The closer fit of TRBJ2-7 to the DNA end suggests the J call may be wrong. The CDR3 has 15 amino acids. Per the germline V gene, CDR1 is SNHLY and CDR2 is FYNNEI. CDR3 bases: TGTGCCAGCAGTGGGGTAGCGGGAAATCTCTACGAGCAGTACTTC. Protein product: CASSGVAGNLYEQYF.

J is TRBJ2-1 and V is TRBV5-1, with 14 bases that match TRBD2. CDR1 is SGHRS and CDR2 is YFSETQ in the germline V gene. CDR3 length: 15 amino acids. V was clipped by 7 bases and J by 9 bases; unmatched bases: 9. CDR3 in DNA: TGCGCCAGCCAAATCGGGACTAGCGGGAGTGTTGAGCAGTTCTTC. The encoded protein is CASQIGTSGSVEQFF. Filled out from reference TRBV5-1 and TRBJ2-1, the complete variable domain reads KAGVTQTPRYLIKTRGQQVTLSCSPISGHRSVSWYQQTPGQGLQFLFEYFSETQRNKGNFPGRFSGRQFSNSRSEMNVSTLELGDSALYLCASQIGTSGSVEQFFGPGTRLTVL.

This clonotype was counted only a few times. The chain carries TRBV20-1 and TRBJ2-5; D possibly corresponds to TRBD2 (6 bases). The DNA end is more similar to TRBJ2-1, so the J call may be wrong. The CDR3 runs to 15 residues. Per the germline V gene, CDR1 is DFQATT and CDR2 is SNEGSKA (reference sequence). The DNA for the CDR3 is TGCAGTGCTGGGGAACCGGGACTTTACCGGTCTGAGCAGTTCTTC. Residues: CSAGEPGLYRSEQFF.

The genes are TRBV29-1 and TRBJ1-1; D not certain. The CDR3 extends over 11 amino acids. Trimming shortened V by 1 base and J by 5 bases, and 5 bases separated the two germline ends. Germline V gene data show CDR1 as SQVTM and CDR2 as ANQGSEA. The chain's CDR3 is CSVEGQTEAFF. CDR3 nucleotide sequence: TGCAGCGTTGAAGGGCAGACTGAAGCTTTCTTT.

CDR3 amino acids: CASSLSHLGEQFF. In DNA, the CDR3 is TGTGCCAGCAGTTTATCGCATCTAGGAGAGCAGTTCTTC. J is TRBJ2-1 and V is TRBV27; no clear D gene. The CDR3 has 13 amino acids. CDR1 and CDR2 (germline): MNHEY, SMNVEV (reference sequence). The V gene lost 0 bases and the J gene lost 10 bases, with 10 bases spanning the gap.